This T cell receptor beta chain was identified in a study of cytomegalovirus exposure and HLA in healthy donors. Study-wide results and limits: A later analysis found that most CMV-associated TCR beta chains appeared HLA-restricted. In an earlier analysis, in 540 or so donors, most V segments appeared productive either ~90% or ~30% of the time.

The germline V gene encodes CDR1 MNHEY and CDR2 SMNVEV (reference sequence). The CDR3 runs to 14 residues. V lost 5 bases and J 10 bases, leaving 18 bases between the germline ends. The PCR employed 60 Vbeta primers together with 13 Jbeta primers. Generated by immunoSEQ multiplex PCR, the TCRdb table keeps only in-frame clones and is missing some. Among about 230,000 clones listed, about 85% were seen once. A remark on this clone: Its antigen is unknown.

V gene TRBV27 combines with J gene TRBJ2-1, with D tentatively TRBD1 (6 bases). This sequence was found in a girl aged 2 to 9 in good health and CMV-seronegative. What was sequenced was PBMCs. The CDR3 loop is CASSSPNRVREQFF. The CDR3 region has the DNA TGTGCCAGCAGTAGTCCTAACAGGGTACGGGAGCAGTTCTTC.